The next 30 T cell receptor beta chains were all read from a single sample in a study of monozygotic twins with inflammatory bowel disease. TCRdb reprocessed the 5' RACE reads, with one entry per CDR3 protein and no DNA. The repertoire table contains around 190,000 distinct CDR3 sequences. The sequenced sample was blood. The receptors derive from a human donor with ulcerative colitis or Crohn's disease, or a healthy co-twin of an affected twin (not recorded which).

This chain uses TRBV29-1 with TRBJ2-7; the D gene TCRdb calls, TRBD1, cannot be checked with no DNA. The CDR3 spans 13 residues. CDR1 SQVTM and CDR2 ANQGSEA come from the germline V gene. CDR3 loop: CSAAGGYTYEQYF.

The chain employs TRBV12-3 or TRBV12-4 and TRBJ2-7; checking the TCRdb D call of TRBD1 is not possible without DNA. CDR3 length: 16 residues. The CDR3 sequence is CASSLLPGQGGYEQYF.

The chain has TRBV29-1 and TRBJ2-5. Germline CDR1 reads SQVTM; CDR2 reads ANQGSEA. This CDR3 has 12 residues. CDR3 protein: CSVETKKETQYF.

This sequence joins TRBV20-1 and TRBJ1-4; the TRBD1 assignment by TCRdb is unverifiable without DNA. Germline V lookup: CDR1 DFQATT, CDR2 SNEGSKA (reference sequence). The CDR3 has 14 amino acids. This CDR3 is CSARDRRGPEKLFF.

The chain carries TRBV11-2 and TRBJ2-5; absent DNA, TCRdb's TRBD2 call cannot be checked. The CDR3 is 15 residues long. The germline V gene encodes CDR1 SGHAT and CDR2 FQNNGV. Here the CDR3 reads CASSLEASGKETQYF.

CDR3 in amino acids: CASSSTGQSGGF. The J gene is TRBJ2-1, the V gene TRBV11-2; with no DNA, the TCRdb D assignment of TRBD1 cannot be verified. The germline V gene encodes CDR1 SGHAT and CDR2 FQNNGV. The CDR3 is 12 residues long.

The CDR3 protein is CASSRHGQGANQPQHF. This chain joins TRBV7-2 and TRBJ1-5; TCRdb reports TRBD1, a call that lacks DNA to check it against. Germline CDR1 SGHTA, CDR2 FQGNSA. The CDR3 runs 16 residues.

Here the CDR3 reads CASRLSWGRVDTEAFF. V is TRBV3-1 and J is TRBJ1-1. Per germline, CDR1 LGHDT and CDR2 YNNKEL (reference sequence). CDR3 size: 16 residues.

The J gene is TRBJ1-5, the V gene TRBV18; there is no DNA to check the TCRdb D call of TRBD1. This CDR3 is 15 amino acids long. Looked up from germline, CDR1 is KGHSH and CDR2 is LQKENI. The CDR3 spells CASSPSMGDNQPQHF. Looking up the rest from reference TRBV18 and TRBJ1-5 gives the full variable domain: NAGVMQNPRHLVRRRGQEARLRCSPMKGHSHVYWYRQLPEEGLKFMVYLQKENIIDESGMPKERFSAEFPKEGPSILRIQQVVRGDSAAYFCASSPSMGDNQPQHFGDGTRLSIL.

The rearrangement links TRBV5-6 to TRBJ2-4; TCRdb's D call, TRBD1, is unchecked because there is no DNA. The length of the CDR3 is 14 residues. Germline V CDR1 and CDR2: SGHDT, YYEEEE. The chain's CDR3 is CASSLVEGLNIQYF.

The rearrangement links TRBV5-1 to TRBJ1-5; TCRdb names TRBD1, which stays unverified in the absence of DNA. The germline gives CDR1 SGHRS, CDR2 YFSETQ. The CDR3 sequence is 14 residues long. CDR3 sequence: CASSPGQDNQPQHF.

V is TRBV19 and J is TRBJ1-5; TCRdb lists TRBD1, though no DNA is available to test this call. Germline assignment: CDR1 LNHDA and CDR2 SQIVND (reference sequence). CDR3 size: 14 residues. The CDR3 sequence is CASSSWTDNQPQHF. The variable domain in full, completed from reference TRBV19 and TRBJ1-5, reads DGGITQSPKYLFRKEGQNVTLSCEQNLNHDAMYWYRQDPGQGLRLIYYSQIVNDFQKGDIAEGYSVSREKKESFPLTVTSAQKNPTAFYLCASSSWTDNQPQHFGDGTRLSIL.

The chain joins TRBV6-1 to TRBJ1-1; TCRdb selects TRBD1, and the lack of DNA leaves this call unchecked. Germline V lookup: CDR1 MNHNS, CDR2 SASEGT. This CDR3 has 15 residues. The CDR3 reads CASTQGRPMNTEAFF.

V and J are TRBV9 and TRBJ1-6; TCRdb names TRBD1, which stays unverified in the absence of DNA. Germline CDR1 reads SGDLS; CDR2 reads YYNGEE. This CDR3 contains 17 residues. CDR3 loop: CASSATRQGSNNSPLHF.

This chain's CDR3 is CASSLVQENTGELFF. J is TRBJ2-2 and V is TRBV5-6; the TCRdb D gene call, TRBD1, has no DNA to confirm it. This CDR3 spans 15 amino acids. Germline loops: CDR1 SGHDT, CDR2 YYEEEE.

The chain recombines TRBV6-1 with TRBJ2-1; TCRdb's D gene call, TRBD1, goes unchecked for lack of DNA. Germline CDR1 MNHNS, CDR2 SASEGT. CDR3 size: 16 residues. The CDR3 spells CASSRVQGRGYNEQFF.

CDR3 sequence reads: CASSLAGGAETQYF. The chain has TRBV13 and TRBJ2-5; without DNA, the TCRdb call of TRBD2 cannot be checked. Germline-derived CDR1 and CDR2 are PRHDT and FYEKMQ (reference sequence). This CDR3 has 14 amino acids.

The chain links TRBV6-6 to TRBJ2-3; there is no DNA to check the TCRdb D call of TRBD2. The CDR3 is 14 residues long. In germline, CDR1 is MNHNY, CDR2 SVGAGI (reference sequence). CDR3 in amino acids: CASSYSGGADTQYF.

The rearrangement links TRBV6-1 to TRBJ1-5. From germline, CDR1 is MNHNS and CDR2 SASEGT. The CDR3 is made up of 15 amino acids. The CDR3 region is CASRVSGGYIQPQHF.

The rearrangement uses TRBV20-1 and TRBJ2-7; the D call of TRBD2 rests on TCRdb alone, since no DNA is present to check it. Looked up from germline, CDR1 is DFQATT and CDR2 is SNEGSKA (reference sequence). This CDR3 is 15 amino acids long. The chain's CDR3 is CSVEGDGAGHRGQYF.

V usage is TRBV14 and J usage is TRBJ1-5; TCRdb gives TRBD1 as the D gene, but with no DNA this cannot be confirmed. The CDR3 has 15 residues. Per germline, CDR1 SGHDN and CDR2 FVKESK. CDR3 sequence: CASSQAGGSNQPQHF.

The V and J genes are TRBV3-1 and TRBJ2-7. CDR3 size: 17 residues. Germline lookup yields CDR1 LGHDT and CDR2 YNNKEL (reference sequence). The CDR3 sequence: CASSQDPAGRAAREQYF.

CDR3 protein: CASSFFQGAHTGELFF. The chain carries TRBV5-1 and TRBJ2-2; checking the TCRdb D call of TRBD1 is not possible without DNA. Germline V CDR1 and CDR2: SGHRS, YFSETQ. The CDR3 length is 16 residues.

The V gene is TRBV12-3 or TRBV12-4, the J gene TRBJ1-1. This CDR3 region has 15 residues. CDR3: CASSYRTGTHTEAFF.

This chain connects TRBV20-1 to TRBJ1-5; the D call of TRBD1 rests on TCRdb alone, since no DNA is present to check it. The length of the CDR3 is 16 residues. Per the germline V gene, CDR1 is DFQATT and CDR2 is SNEGSKA (reference sequence). The CDR3 protein is CSARDDGRGSNQPQHF.

J is TRBJ1-2 and V is TRBV7-9; the D gene TCRdb calls, TRBD1, cannot be checked with no DNA. CDR1 is SEHNR, CDR2 FQNEAQ, per germline (reference sequence). The CDR3 length is 13 residues. The CDR3 is CASSAQGPEGYTF.

The chain combines TRBV20-1 with TRBJ2-3; the TCRdb call, TRBD1, lacks DNA for checking. The CDR3 sequence is 15 residues long. The germline V gene has CDR1 DFQATT and CDR2 SNEGSKA (reference sequence). The chain's CDR3 is CSARVSTGRADTQYF.

This rearrangement joins TRBV27 to TRBJ2-3; TCRdb's D gene call, TRBD1, goes unchecked for lack of DNA. The CDR3 extends over 16 amino acids. Germline assignment: CDR1 MNHEY and CDR2 SMNVEV (reference sequence). This CDR3 reads CASKRRAGGITDTQYF.

V usage is TRBV20-1 and J usage is TRBJ1-2; TCRdb's assignment of TRBD1 cannot be checked, as there is no DNA. This CDR3 is built from 15 residues. CDR1 is DFQATT and CDR2 is SNEGSKA in the germline V gene (reference sequence). This chain's CDR3 is CSAPQGGSSNYGYTF.

CDR3 in amino acids: CASSFPGSEAFF. V usage is TRBV27 and J usage is TRBJ1-1; TCRdb names TRBD1, which stays unverified in the absence of DNA. Germline loops: CDR1 MNHEY, CDR2 SMNVEV (reference sequence). The CDR3 length is 12 residues.